This is a list of T cell receptor beta chains from one sample in a study of T cells in Graves' hyperthyroidism and ophthalmopathy. TCRdb redid the calling of the multiplex PCR reads with MiXCR, one entry per CDR3 protein. The sample shows 500,000 to 650,000 distinct CDR3 sequences, around 15% of them seen only once. Sequenced material: blood. These receptors were obtained from a woman aged 40 to 50 with Graves' hyperthyroidism. CDR3s include the opening cysteine and the closing phenylalanine or tryptophan. A D gene is named only where the DNA matches it firmly. For some rows the clone size is stated as once, few or many, or as a class when expanded; others skip it.

d_call,clone_size,j_call,v_call,cdr3_aa,cdr3_nt
NA,NA,TRBJ2-7,TRBV9,CASSVSQSAYEQYF,TGTGCCAGCAGCGTATCCCAATCCGCCTACGAGCAGTACTTC
TRBD2,many,TRBJ2-3,TRBV20-1,CSARVPGLAGGNTQYF,TGCAGTGCTAGAGTACCGGGACTAGCGGGAGGGAATACGCAGTATTTT
NA,NA,TRBJ1-3,TRBV6-2/TRBV6-3,CASRTSTGLSGNTIYF,TGTGCCAGCAGGACCTCGACAGGACTCTCTGGAAACACCATATATTTT
TRBD1,NA,TRBJ2-7,TRBV27,CASSRDRDGVYEQYF,TGTGCCAGCAGCCGGGACAGGGATGGTGTTTACGAGCAGTACTTC
NA,many,TRBJ2-3,TRBV12-3/TRBV12-4,CASSRGSDTQYF,TGTGCCAGCAGTAGGGGGTCAGATACGCAGTATTTT
NA,NA,TRBJ2-2,TRBV5-1,CASSLAGTRGELFF,TGCGCCAGCAGCTTGGCCGGGACTCGCGGGGAGCTGTTTTTT
NA,many,TRBJ1-2,TRBV27,CASSGEGFYGYTF,TGTGCCAGCAGTGGAGAGGGCTTCTATGGCTACACCTTC
NA,many,TRBJ2-7,TRBV28,CASSTLGLSSYEQYF,TGTGCCAGCAGTACCCTCGGGCTGAGCTCCTACGAGCAGTACTTC
NA,many,TRBJ2-5,TRBV7-8,CASSPLGWGYQETQYF,TGTGCCAGCAGCCCACTAGGCTGGGGGTACCAAGAGACCCAGTACTTC
TRBD1,few,TRBJ2-7,TRBV9,CASSIGTGAYEQYF,TGTGCCAGCAGCATCGGGACAGGGGCGTACGAGCAGTACTTC
NA,NA,TRBJ1-5,TRBV19,CASSIEYSNQPQHF,TGTGCCAGTAGTATCGAGTATAGCAATCAGCCCCAGCATTTT
TRBD2,few,TRBJ2-2,TRBV20-1,CSARVVSGRPGTGELFF,TGCAGTGCTAGAGTAGTTAGCGGGAGGCCGGGCACCGGGGAGCTGTTTTTT